This T cell receptor beta chain comes out of a study of neoadjuvant anti-PD-1 for oral cavity cancer. Here immunoSEQ multiplex PCR was the method, and the copy in TCRdb shows in-frame clones only, minus some. The sample contains over 15,000 clones, roughly 70% of which appear only once. Study observations and caveats: PBMC Gini-index clonality exceeded responders' in non-responders post-nivolumab.

This clone occurred a few times. Antigen: not known. Sequenced here: PBMCs, sampled before nivolumab (anti-PD-1) treatment. This clonotype originated in a person aged 35-79 years with oral cavity squamous cell carcinoma.

DNA of the CDR3: TGTGCCAGTAGTATAGATCAAGGGATATCCTATAATTCACCCCTCCACTTT. It codes for CASSIDQGISYNSPLHF. The chain combines TRBV19 with TRBJ1-6; D remains unclear. The CDR3 length is 17 residues. Germline V gene lookup returns CDR1 LNHDA and CDR2 SQIVND (reference sequence). Trimming took off 0 bases at V and 1 base at J, with 10 bases between the two ends.